The clone carrying this T cell receptor (beta chain) was counted a few times. This sample is drawn from a study of T-cell memory formation after mild COVID-19. The CDR3 runs 15 residues. From germline, CDR1 is SGHTA and CDR2 FQGNSA. V was pared by 5 bases and J by 7 bases, with 13 bases of the junction left unmatched. TCRdb reprocessed the 5' RACE reads with MiXCR, giving one entry per CDR3 protein. This table has about half a million distinct CDR3 sequences, over 15% appearing once. The chain combines TRBV7-2 with TRBJ2-5; TRBD1 matches at 7 bases. Sequencing input: PBMCs or a T cell subset sorted from them (not recorded which). The receptor's source is an adult woman who had mild COVID-19 (a few samples of this study predate the infection). Cell type and time point are not known. CDR3 nucleotides: TGTGCCAGCAGCCCTGACAGGGTAGGGTTTGCGACCCAGTACTTC. It is translated as CASSPDRVGFATQYF.